This is a list of T cell receptor beta chains from one sample in a study of T-cell memory formation after mild COVID-19. TCRdb fed the 5' RACE reads into MiXCR, producing one record per CDR3 protein. The sample lists about 290,000 distinct CDR3 sequences, more than 15% occurring once. The specimen sequenced was PBMCs or a T cell subset sorted from them (not recorded which). These receptors came from a man aged 18-30 years who had mild COVID-19 (a few samples of this study predate the infection). Cell type and time point are not known. The CDR3 runs from the conserved cysteine through the conserved F or W. A D gene is named only where the DNA matches it firmly. Clone size, where shown, is once, few, many, or a class for clones that have expanded.

few	TRBV4-1	-	TRBJ2-7	TGCGCCAGCAGCGGATCCCAACAGGGCCCCGAGCAGTACTTC	CASSGSQQGPEQYF
many	TRBV7-8	TRBD1	TRBJ2-2	TGTGCCAGCAGCCTAGGGACAGGGAACGCGAACACCGGGGAGCTGTTTTTT	CASSLGTGNANTGELFF
few	TRBV2	-	TRBJ2-5	TGTGCCAGCATCCCCCCGGGCAGGGAAGAGTACTTC	CASIPPGREEYF
-	TRBV5-1	-	TRBJ2-5	TGCGCCAGCAATGCAGGGCAAGAGACCCAGTACTTC	CASNAGQETQYF
few	TRBV25-1	TRBD2	TRBJ2-3	TGTGCCAGCAGGAGGGCGGGGACTAGTCCTGCGCAGTATTTT	CASRRAGTSPAQYF
-	TRBV4-1	-	TRBJ2-7	TGCGCCAGCAGCCAAGGGCAGGGGCCTTTGACCGAGCAGTACTTC	CASSQGQGPLTEQYF
-	TRBV6-1	TRBD1	TRBJ2-5	TGTGCCAGCGCACAGTGGCAGGGGGCGGGGGAGACCCAGTACTTC	CASAQWQGAGETQYF
-	TRBV24-1	-	TRBJ2-1	TGTGCCACCAGTGATTTTGGAGCGGATTGGGGTAGGAATGAGCAGTTCTTC	CATSDFGADWGRNEQFF
few	TRBV5-1	-	TRBJ2-7	TGCGCCAGCAGCCTTGTGGACAGACCTTCCTACGAGCAGTACTTC	CASSLVDRPSYEQYF
-	TRBV20-1	TRBD2	TRBJ2-5	TGCAGTGCTTGGGGTGGGCTAGCGGGGTCGGAAGAGACCCAGTACTTC	CSAWGGLAGSEETQYF
few	TRBV20-1	TRBD1	TRBJ1-2	TGCAGTGCTAGAGATCGATGGCAGGGGGCTGCAGGCTACACCTTC	CSARDRWQGAAGYTF
few	TRBV20-1	TRBD2	TRBJ2-5	TGCAGTGCTGGGGGGGATAGCGACGAAGAGACCCAGTACTTC	CSAGGDSDEETQYF
few	TRBV27	-	TRBJ1-1	TGTGCCAGCAGCCGTCTGAGGAGTACTGAAGCTTTCTTT	CASSRLRSTEAFF
few	TRBV6-2/TRBV6-3	TRBD1	TRBJ2-7	TGTGCCACCGGGACAGGGAACTACGAGCAGTACTTC	CATGTGNYEQYF
many	TRBV20-1	TRBD2	TRBJ2-1	TGCAGTGTCCTCTACGGGGGGGCCTACAATGAGCAGTTCTTC	CSVLYGGAYNEQFF
few	TRBV29-1	TRBD1	TRBJ2-2	TGCAGCGTGGAAGGACAGGACACCGGGGAGCTGTTTTTT	CSVEGQDTGELFF
many	TRBV12-3/TRBV12-4	-	TRBJ1-1	TGTGCCAGCAGTTTAGCGGTTACTGAAGCTTTCTTT	CASSLAVTEAFF
few	TRBV12-3/TRBV12-4	TRBD2	TRBJ2-3	TGTGCCAGCAGGCGCGAAGCGGGGGGGCCGGATACGCAGTATTTT	CASRREAGGPDTQYF
few	TRBV7-2	TRBD1	TRBJ1-2	TGTGCCAGCAGCCTAGAGACAGGGGCCCCAGGGTATGGCTACACCTTC	CASSLETGAPGYGYTF
few	TRBV5-1	-	TRBJ2-3	TGCGCCAGCAGCTTGCAAGGGTACGGGGGCACAGATACGCAGTATTTT	CASSLQGYGGTDTQYF
-	TRBV19	-	TRBJ2-1	TGTGCCAGTAGTACCCAGGGCAGTCGATATGAGCAGTTCTTC	CASSTQGSRYEQFF
few	TRBV4-1	TRBD1	TRBJ2-5	TGCGCCAGCAGCCAACGATTTACAGGGGGGGAGACCCAGTACTTC	CASSQRFTGGETQYF
few	TRBV4-3	-	TRBJ2-3	TGCGCCAGCAGCCTCACGCTGAGGCGGGGCACAGATACGCAGTATTTT	CASSLTLRRGTDTQYF
few	TRBV4-1	-	TRBJ2-7	TGCGCCAGCAGCCAAGATCTGGCAGTCACTTCCTACGAGCAGTACTTC	CASSQDLAVTSYEQYF
-	TRBV30	TRBD1	TRBJ2-3	TGTGCCTGGCTCAGGGGGCTGGCGCAGTATTTT	CAWLRGLAQYF
-	TRBV4-1	-	TRBJ1-2	TGCGCCAGCAGCCAAGACCCAGAACAGGTGCCAAACTATGGCTACACCTTC	CASSQDPEQVPNYGYTF
-	TRBV5-1	TRBD1	TRBJ1-1	TGCGCCAGCAGCCCCAGGGGGTGGGGGCGCGGCACTGAAGCTTTCTTT	CASSPRGWGRGTEAFF
few	TRBV29-1	-	TRBJ2-7	TGCAGCGTTGCCCGGGGAATAAACGAGCAGTACTTC	CSVARGINEQYF